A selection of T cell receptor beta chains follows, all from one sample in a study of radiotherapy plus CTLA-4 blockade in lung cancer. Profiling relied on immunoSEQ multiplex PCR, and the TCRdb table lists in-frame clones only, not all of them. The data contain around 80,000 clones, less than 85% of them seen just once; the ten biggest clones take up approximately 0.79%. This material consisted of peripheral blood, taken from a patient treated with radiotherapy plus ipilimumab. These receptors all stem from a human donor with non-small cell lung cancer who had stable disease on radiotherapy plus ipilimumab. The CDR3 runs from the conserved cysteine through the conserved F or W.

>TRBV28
CASKLAGTPGNEQFF
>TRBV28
CASSASGTGARGHGYTF
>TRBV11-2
CASSSARGGAQYF
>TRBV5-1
CASSGDRGKETQYF
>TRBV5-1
CASSFTTGTSNEQFF
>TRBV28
CASNSRTLSLSEQFF
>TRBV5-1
CASSTLAGGGTDTQYF
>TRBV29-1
CSVEGIAGEVYEQYF
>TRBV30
CAWSFRDLSYEQYF
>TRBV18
CASSPPERGGMNEQFF
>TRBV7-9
CASSPEAKNIQYF
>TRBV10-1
CASSESGGQTQYF
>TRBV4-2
CASSLTRISTDTQYF
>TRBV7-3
CASSPGVTTEAFF
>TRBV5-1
CASSLGAGRNEQFF
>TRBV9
CASSPRTGSSPLHF
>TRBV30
CAWKRGNDEQFF
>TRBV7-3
CASTKGGASGLAGGNEQFF
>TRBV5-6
CASSPLGQEANEQFF
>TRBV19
CASTPQGRDGNTIYF
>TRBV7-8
CASSLRTENTEAFF
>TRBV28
CASSLSGRRGSPLHF
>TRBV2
CASTLTGQVGYTDTQYF
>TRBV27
CASSLRDRGTNTEAFF
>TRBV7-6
CASSLGTGSGQPQHF
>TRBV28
CASTAGRGYTF
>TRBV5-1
CASSPTADHTGELFF
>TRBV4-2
CASSQQANTGELFF
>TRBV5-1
CASSFSSGGNTDTQYF
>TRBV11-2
CASSLGYGYTF
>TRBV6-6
CASSYGQGIQRDTQYF
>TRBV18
CASSPEQGQETQYF
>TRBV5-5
CASSFGQGQDTQYF
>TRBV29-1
CSVGDRVSEAFF
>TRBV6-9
CASSAQAGAADTQYF
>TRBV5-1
CASSLAGGNQPQHF
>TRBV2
CASSVSGGSYEQYF